Listed below are T cell receptor beta chains from one sample, sequenced in a study of blood T cell repertoires in COVID-19. Using immunoSEQ multiplex PCR, the repertoire was profiled, and TCRdb retains in-frame clones only, with some absent. The sample carries around 310,000 clones, roughly 89% recorded once. The sequenced sample was PBMCs or T cells enriched from blood (not recorded which). These receptors were collected from a woman in her twenties or thirties who had recovered from COVID-19. The CDR3 runs from the conserved cysteine through the conserved F or W. A D gene is named only where the DNA matches it firmly. Some rows have no size entry. The others give once, few or many, or a class for an expanded clone.

V gene	clone size	D gene	CDR3 length	J gene	CDR3 protein	CDR3 DNA
TRBV2	.	TRBD2	15	TRBJ2-5	CASIEREDGGSAQYF	TGTGCCAGCATAGAGCGGGAGGACGGAGGGTCGGCCCAGTACTTC
TRBV21-1	.	.	17	TRBJ1-1	CASSKDEPQGRPTEAFF	TGTGCCAGCAGCAAAGACGAGCCACAGGGGCGGCCCACTGAAGCTTTCTTT
TRBV19	.	.	12	TRBJ2-7	CASRGAPYEQYF	TGTGCCAGTAGAGGGGCCCCCTACGAGCAGTACTTC
TRBV19	.	.	14	TRBJ2-6	CASRQGAGANVLTF	TGTGCCAGTAGACAGGGAGCTGGGGCCAACGTCCTGACTTTC
TRBV18	.	.	15	TRBJ1-4	CASSPILATNEKLFF	TGTGCCAGCTCACCCATACTCGCAACTAATGAAAAACTGTTTTTT
TRBV4-1	.	TRBD2	19	TRBJ2-6	CASSQPAGGTSSGANVLTF	TGCGCCAGCAGCCAACCCGCGGGGGGGACCAGTTCCGGGGCCAACGTCCTGACTTTC
TRBV27	.	.	15	TRBJ2-3	CASSLTRGVADTQYF	TGTGCCAGCAGCCTGACTAGAGGCGTCGCAGATACGCAGTATTTT
TRBV19	.	.	14	TRBJ1-2	CASSMSSTFYGYTF	TGTGCCAGTAGTATGAGCTCAACCTTCTATGGCTACACCTTC
TRBV5-1	.	.	14	TRBJ1-1	CASSLEYRNTEAFF	TGCGCCAGCAGCTTGGAGTACAGGAACACTGAAGCTTTCTTT
TRBV30	.	TRBD1	16	TRBJ2-5	CAWSPQGVRGVETQYF	TGTGCCTGGAGCCCCCAGGGGGTGCGAGGGGTAGAGACCCAGTACTTC
TRBV27	.	.	13	TRBJ2-3	CASSSTSTDTQYF	TGTGCCAGCAGTTCTACTAGCACAGATACGCAGTATTTT
TRBV4-1	.	.	16	TRBJ2-1	CASSPQRVDLYNEQFF	TGCGCCAGCAGCCCCCAGCGCGTAGATCTCTACAATGAGCAGTTCTTC
TRBV9	.	TRBD2	16	TRBJ2-7	CASSVGLAGVPYEQYF	TGTGCCAGCAGCGTAGGGCTAGCGGGAGTACCCTACGAGCAGTACTTC
TRBV7-9	.	TRBD2	18	TRBJ2-6	CASSLRTSGLSGANVLTF	TGTGCCAGCAGCTTACGGACTAGCGGTCTCTCTGGGGCCAACGTCCTGACTTTC
TRBV4-3	.	TRBD1	14	TRBJ2-5	CASSQGQGPETQYF	TGCGCCAGCAGCCAAGGACAGGGACCGGAGACCCAGTACTTC
TRBV29-1	.	TRBD2	16	TRBJ2-7	CSVDGSYGGATYEQYF	TGCAGCGTAGATGGGAGTTACGGGGGGGCCACCTACGAGCAGTACTTC
TRBV5-1	.	.	15	TRBJ1-6	CASSLDGGLDSPLHF	TGCGCCAGCAGCTTGGACGGAGGGTTGGATTCACCCCTCCACTTT
TRBV5-8	.	.	15	TRBJ1-1	CASSLRQVRNTEAFF	TGTGCCAGCAGCTTGCGTCAGGTTAGAAACACTGAAGCTTTCTTT
TRBV18	once	.	13	TRBJ2-1	CASSLQDSNEQFF	TGTGCCAGCTCATTACAGGACAGCAATGAGCAGTTCTTC
TRBV14	.	TRBD2	15	TRBJ2-7	CASSHSLGLAYEQYF	TGTGCCAGCAGCCACTCCTTGGGACTAGCCTACGAGCAGTACTTC
TRBV11-2	.	.	17	TRBJ2-1	CASRPETDRKKYNEQFF	TGTGCCAGCAGACCCGAAACCGACAGAAAAAAATACAATGAGCAGTTCTTC
TRBV28	.	TRBD2	15	TRBJ2-3	CASIFGREGTDTQYF	TGTGCCAGCATCTTTGGGAGGGAGGGCACAGATACGCAGTATTTT
TRBV11-3	.	.	18	TRBJ2-1	CASSLGGTPARSYNEQFF	TGTGCCAGCAGCTTAGGTGGGACACCCGCTCGCTCCTACAATGAGCAGTTCTTC
TRBV30	.	TRBD2	13	TRBJ2-3	CAWSRGGADTQYF	TGTGCCTGGAGCCGGGGGGGCGCAGATACGCAGTATTTT
TRBV5-1	.	.	14	TRBJ2-7	CASSSGQDNYEQYF	TGCGCCAGCAGCTCGGGACAAGACAACTACGAGCAGTACTTC
TRBV6-5	.	TRBD2	15	TRBJ2-5	CASSYSPLAGETQYF	TGTGCCAGCAGTTACTCGCCACTAGCGGGCGAGACCCAGTACTTC
TRBV4-1	.	TRBD2	19	TRBJ2-7	CASSQELAGGPVVSYEQYF	TGCGCCAGCAGCCAAGAACTAGCGGGAGGGCCGGTCGTTTCCTACGAGCAGTACTTC
TRBV12-5	.	TRBD1	17	TRBJ1-4	CASGLDRGIGTNEKLFF	TGTGCTAGTGGTTTGGACAGGGGAATTGGGACTAATGAAAAACTGTTTTTT
TRBV6-1	.	.	15	TRBJ1-2	CASSELSSSGYGYTF	TGTGCCAGCAGTGAATTGTCCTCCTCGGGCTATGGCTACACCTTC
TRBV2	.	TRBD1	13	TRBJ2-7	CASSRQGAYEQYF	TGTGCCAGCAGTAGACAGGGGGCCTACGAGCAGTACTTC
TRBV19	.	TRBD1	14	TRBJ1-2	CASSSRQGAYGYTF	TGTGCCAGTAGTTCCCGACAGGGTGCGTATGGCTACACCTTC
TRBV2	once	TRBD1	13	TRBJ2-7	CASGDRGGYEQYF	TGTGCCAGCGGTGACAGGGGTGGCTACGAGCAGTACTTC
TRBV29-1	.	.	15	TRBJ1-5	CSVVTGTPSNQPQHF	TGCAGCGTTGTCACAGGGACCCCTAGCAATCAGCCCCAGCATTTT